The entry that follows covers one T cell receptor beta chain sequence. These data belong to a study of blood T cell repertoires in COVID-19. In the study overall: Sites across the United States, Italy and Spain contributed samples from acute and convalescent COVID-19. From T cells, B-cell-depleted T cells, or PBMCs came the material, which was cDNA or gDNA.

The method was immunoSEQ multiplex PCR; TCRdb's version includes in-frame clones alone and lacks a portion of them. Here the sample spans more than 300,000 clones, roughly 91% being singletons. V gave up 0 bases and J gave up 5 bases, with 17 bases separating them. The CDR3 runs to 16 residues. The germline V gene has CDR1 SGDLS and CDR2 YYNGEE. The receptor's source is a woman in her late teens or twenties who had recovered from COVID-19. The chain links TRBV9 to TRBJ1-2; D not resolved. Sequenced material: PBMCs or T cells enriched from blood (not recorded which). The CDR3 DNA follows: TGTGCCAGCAGCGTAGGGGCCGCCCGCAATAATTATGGCTACACCTTC. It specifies CASSVGAARNNYGYTF. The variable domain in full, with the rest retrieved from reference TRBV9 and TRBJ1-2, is DSGVTQTPKHLITATGQRVTLRCSPRSGDLSVYWYQQSLDQGLQFLIQYYNGEERAKGNILERFSAQQFPDLHSELNLSSLELGDSALYFCASSVGAARNNYGYTFGSGTRLTVV.